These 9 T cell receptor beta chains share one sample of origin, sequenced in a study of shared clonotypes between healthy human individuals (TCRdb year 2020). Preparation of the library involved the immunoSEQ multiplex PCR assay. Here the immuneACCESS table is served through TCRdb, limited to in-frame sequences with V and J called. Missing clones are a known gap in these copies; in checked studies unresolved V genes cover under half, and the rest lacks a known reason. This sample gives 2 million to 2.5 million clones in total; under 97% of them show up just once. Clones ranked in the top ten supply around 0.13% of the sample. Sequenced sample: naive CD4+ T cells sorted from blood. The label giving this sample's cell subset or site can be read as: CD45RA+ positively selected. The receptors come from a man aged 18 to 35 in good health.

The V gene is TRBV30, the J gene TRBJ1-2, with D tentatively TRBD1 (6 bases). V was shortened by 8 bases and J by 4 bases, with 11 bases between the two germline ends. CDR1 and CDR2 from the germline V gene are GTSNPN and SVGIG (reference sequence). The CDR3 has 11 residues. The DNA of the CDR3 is TGTGCCGGGGGGGCAGGCTATGGCTACACCTTC. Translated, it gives CAGGAGYGYTF.

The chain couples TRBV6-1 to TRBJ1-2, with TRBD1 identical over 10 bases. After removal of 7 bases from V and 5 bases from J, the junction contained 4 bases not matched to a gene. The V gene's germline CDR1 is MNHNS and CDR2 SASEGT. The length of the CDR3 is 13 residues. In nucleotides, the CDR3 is TGTGCCAGCATCAGGACAGGGGGGTATGGCTACACCTTC. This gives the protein CASIRTGGYGYTF.

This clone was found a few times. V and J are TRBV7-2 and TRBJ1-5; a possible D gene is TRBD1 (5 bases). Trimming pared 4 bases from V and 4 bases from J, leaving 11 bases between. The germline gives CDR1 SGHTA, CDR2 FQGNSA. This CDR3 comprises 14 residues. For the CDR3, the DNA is TGTGCCAGCAGCTCCCGGGGGGGGAATCAGCCCCAGCATTTT. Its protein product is CASSSRGGNQPQHF. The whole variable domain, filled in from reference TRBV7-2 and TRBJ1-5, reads GAGVSQSPSNKVTEKGKDVELRCDPISGHTALYWYRQSLGQGLEFLIYFQGNSAPDKSGLPSDRFSAERTGGSVSTLTIQRTQQEDSAVYLCASSSRGGNQPQHFGDGTRLSIL.

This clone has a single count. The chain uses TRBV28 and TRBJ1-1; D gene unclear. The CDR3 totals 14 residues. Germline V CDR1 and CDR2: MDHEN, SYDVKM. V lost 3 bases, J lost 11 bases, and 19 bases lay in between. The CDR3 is CASSFMGSFLEAFF. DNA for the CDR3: TGTGCCAGCAGTTTCATGGGGTCCTTTTTGGAGGCTTTCTTT. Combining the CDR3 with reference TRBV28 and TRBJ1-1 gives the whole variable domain DVKVTQSSRYLVKRTGEKVFLECVQDMDHENMFWYRQDPGLGLRLIYFSYDVKMKEKGDIPEGYSVSREKKERFSLILESASTNQTSMYLCASSFMGSFLEAFFGQGTRLTVV.

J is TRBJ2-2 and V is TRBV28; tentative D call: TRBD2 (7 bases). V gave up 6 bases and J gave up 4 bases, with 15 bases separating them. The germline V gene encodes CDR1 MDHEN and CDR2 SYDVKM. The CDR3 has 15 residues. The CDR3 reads CASRTGGAGTGELFF. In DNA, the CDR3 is TGTGCCAGCAGGACGGGGGGCGCGGGCACCGGGGAGCTGTTTTTT.

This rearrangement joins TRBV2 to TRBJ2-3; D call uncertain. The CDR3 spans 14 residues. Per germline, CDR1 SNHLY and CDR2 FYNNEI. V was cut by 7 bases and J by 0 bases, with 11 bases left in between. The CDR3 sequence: CASTVDGSTDTQYF. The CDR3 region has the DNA TGTGCCAGCACGGTCGATGGAAGCACAGATACGCAGTATTTT.

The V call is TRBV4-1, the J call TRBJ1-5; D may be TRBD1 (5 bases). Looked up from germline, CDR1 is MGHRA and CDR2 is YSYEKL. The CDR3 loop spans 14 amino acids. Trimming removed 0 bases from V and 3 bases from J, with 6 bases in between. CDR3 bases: TGCGCCAGCAGCCAAGAGGGGGACAATCAGCCCCAGCATTTT. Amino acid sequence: CASSQEGDNQPQHF.

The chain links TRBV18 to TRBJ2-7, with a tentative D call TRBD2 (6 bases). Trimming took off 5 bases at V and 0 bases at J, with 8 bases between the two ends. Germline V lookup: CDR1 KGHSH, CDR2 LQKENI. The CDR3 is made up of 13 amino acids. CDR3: CASSTTSSYEQYF. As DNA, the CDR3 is TGTGCCAGCTCAACGACTAGCTCCTACGAGCAGTACTTC.

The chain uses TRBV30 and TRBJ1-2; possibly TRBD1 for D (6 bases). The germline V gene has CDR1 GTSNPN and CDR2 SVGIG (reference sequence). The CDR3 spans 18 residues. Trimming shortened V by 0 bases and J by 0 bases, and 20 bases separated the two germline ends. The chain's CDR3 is CAWSVYGPGVQTNYGYTF. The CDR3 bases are TGTGCCTGGAGTGTATATGGGCCAGGGGTCCAAACTAACTATGGCTACACCTTC.